This entry lists 3 T cell receptor beta chains sequenced from one sample in a study of identical twins. A single record per CDR3 protein comes from TCRdb applying MiXCR to the 5' RACE reads. The table lists 250,000 to 350,000 distinct CDR3 sequences, roughly 9% of them singletons, with 7% to 8.5% in the top ten. These records were also assigned to another study, of yellow fever vaccine responses in identical twins.

The sequenced sample was CD8+ T cells sorted from blood. These receptors were obtained from a woman aged 18-29 years in good health.

In this sample, this clonotype turned up a few times. V is TRBV5-4 and J is TRBJ2-1; 9 bases are a match to TRBD2. This CDR3 comprises 15 residues. With V trimmed by 2 bases and J by 6 bases, 6 bases remained unmatched. The germline CDR1 and CDR2 sequences are SGHNT and YYREEE (reference sequence). In DNA, the CDR3 is TGTGCCAGCAGCTTCAAGCGGGAGGCCGGCAATGAGCAGTTCTTC. It specifies CASSFKREAGNEQFF.

This clonotype was counted ten times or more. The rearrangement links TRBV7-2 to TRBJ2-1; no firm D call. V was cut by 4 bases and J by 3 bases, with 4 bases left in between. CDR1 and CDR2 (germline): SGHTA, FQGNSA. The CDR3 has 12 residues. The CDR3 spells CASSSGYNEQFF. The CDR3 DNA follows: TGTGCCAGCAGCTCGGGCTACAATGAGCAGTTCTTC.

This clonotype was seen only a few times. V usage is TRBV10-3 and J usage is TRBJ2-1, with TRBD2 identical over 9 bases. The CDR3 is 17 amino acids. After removal of 1 base from V and 4 bases from J, the junction contained 8 bases not matched to a gene. Germline CDR1 reads ENHRY; CDR2 reads SYGVKD. The CDR3 region has the DNA TGTGCCATCAGTGAGTTGACTAGCGGAACGATATACAATGAGCAGTTCTTC. Translation: CAISELTSGTIYNEQFF.